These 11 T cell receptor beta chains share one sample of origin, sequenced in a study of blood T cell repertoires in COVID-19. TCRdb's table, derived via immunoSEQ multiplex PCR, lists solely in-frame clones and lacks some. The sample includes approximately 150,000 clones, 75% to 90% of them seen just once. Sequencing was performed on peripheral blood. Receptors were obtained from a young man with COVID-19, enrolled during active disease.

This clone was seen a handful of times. The CDR3 DNA is TGTGCCAGCAGAAACATGGGGACAGGAGGACATGAGCAGTTCTTC. Translation gives CASRNMGTGGHEQFF. The chain is built from TRBV7-2 and TRBJ2-1, with TRBD1 identical over 8 bases. V was clipped by 6 bases and J by 8 bases; unmatched bases: 12. CDR1 SGHTA and CDR2 FQGNSA come from the germline V gene. The CDR3 is made up of 15 amino acids.

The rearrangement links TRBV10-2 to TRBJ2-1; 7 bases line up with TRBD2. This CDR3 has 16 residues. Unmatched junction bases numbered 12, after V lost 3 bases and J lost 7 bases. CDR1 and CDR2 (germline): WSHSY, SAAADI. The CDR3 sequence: CASSDMTSPSGNEQFF. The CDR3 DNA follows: TGCGCCAGCAGTGACATGACTAGCCCCTCGGGAAATGAGCAGTTCTTC.

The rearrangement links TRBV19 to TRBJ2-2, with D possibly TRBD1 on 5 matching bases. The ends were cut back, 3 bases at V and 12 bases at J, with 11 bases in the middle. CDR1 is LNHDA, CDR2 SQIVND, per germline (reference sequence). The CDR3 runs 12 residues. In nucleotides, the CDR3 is TGTGCCAGTAGTATGGTGGCAGGGCAGCTGTTTTTT. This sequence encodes CASSMVAGQLFF.

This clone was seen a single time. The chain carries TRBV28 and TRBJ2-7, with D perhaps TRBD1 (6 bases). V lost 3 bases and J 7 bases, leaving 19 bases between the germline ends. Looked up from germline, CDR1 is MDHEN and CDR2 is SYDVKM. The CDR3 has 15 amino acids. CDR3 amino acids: CASSFTGQGFGEQYF. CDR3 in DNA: TGTGCCAGCAGTTTTACAGGGCAGGGGTTCGGAGAGCAGTACTTC.

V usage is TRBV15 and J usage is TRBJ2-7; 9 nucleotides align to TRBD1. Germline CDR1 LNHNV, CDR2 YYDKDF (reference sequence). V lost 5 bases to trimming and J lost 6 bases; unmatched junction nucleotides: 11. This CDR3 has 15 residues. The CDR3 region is CATSGHTGGRLEQYF. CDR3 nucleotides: TGTGCCACCAGCGGCCACACAGGGGGCCGACTCGAGCAGTACTTC.

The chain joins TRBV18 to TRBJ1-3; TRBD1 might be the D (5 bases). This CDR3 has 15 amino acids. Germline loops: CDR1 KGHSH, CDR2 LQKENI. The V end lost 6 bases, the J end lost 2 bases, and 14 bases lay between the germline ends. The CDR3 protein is CASSPSGGTGNTIYF. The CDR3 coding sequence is TGTGCCAGCTCCCCAAGCGGGGGGACTGGAAACACCATATATTTT.

The CDR3 protein is CASSLRHPNTEAFF. The DNA for the CDR3 is TGTGCCAGCAGTTTAAGACACCCGAACACTGAAGCTTTCTTT. This chain joins TRBV27 and TRBJ1-1; no definite D call. The V gene lost 2 bases and the J gene lost 1 base, with 8 bases spanning the gap. Germline V gene data show CDR1 as MNHEY and CDR2 as SMNVEV (reference sequence). The CDR3 length is 14 residues.

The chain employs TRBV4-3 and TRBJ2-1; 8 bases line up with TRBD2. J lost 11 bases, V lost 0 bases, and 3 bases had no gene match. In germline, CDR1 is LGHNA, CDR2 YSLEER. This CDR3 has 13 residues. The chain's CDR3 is CASSQDSSGQQFF. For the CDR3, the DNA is TGCGCCAGCAGCCAAGATTCTAGCGGGCAGCAGTTCTTC.

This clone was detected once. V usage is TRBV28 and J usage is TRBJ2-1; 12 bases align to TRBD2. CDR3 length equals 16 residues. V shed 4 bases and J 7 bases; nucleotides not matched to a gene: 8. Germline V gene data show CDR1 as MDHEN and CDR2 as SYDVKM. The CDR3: CASSSQTSGSQNEQFF. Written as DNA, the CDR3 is TGTGCCAGCAGTTCCCAGACTAGCGGGAGTCAGAATGAGCAGTTCTTC.

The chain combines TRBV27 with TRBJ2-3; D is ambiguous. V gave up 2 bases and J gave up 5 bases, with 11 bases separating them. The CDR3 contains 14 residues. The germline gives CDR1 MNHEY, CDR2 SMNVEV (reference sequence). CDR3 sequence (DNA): TGTGCCAGCAGTTTACGAAATACCGGAGATACGCAGTATTTT. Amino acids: CASSLRNTGDTQYF.

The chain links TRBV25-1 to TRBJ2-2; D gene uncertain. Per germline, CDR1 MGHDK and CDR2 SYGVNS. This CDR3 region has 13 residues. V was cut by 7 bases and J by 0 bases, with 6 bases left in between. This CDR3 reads CASTQTNTGELFF. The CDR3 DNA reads TGTGCCAGCACGCAGACGAACACCGGGGAGCTGTTTTTT.